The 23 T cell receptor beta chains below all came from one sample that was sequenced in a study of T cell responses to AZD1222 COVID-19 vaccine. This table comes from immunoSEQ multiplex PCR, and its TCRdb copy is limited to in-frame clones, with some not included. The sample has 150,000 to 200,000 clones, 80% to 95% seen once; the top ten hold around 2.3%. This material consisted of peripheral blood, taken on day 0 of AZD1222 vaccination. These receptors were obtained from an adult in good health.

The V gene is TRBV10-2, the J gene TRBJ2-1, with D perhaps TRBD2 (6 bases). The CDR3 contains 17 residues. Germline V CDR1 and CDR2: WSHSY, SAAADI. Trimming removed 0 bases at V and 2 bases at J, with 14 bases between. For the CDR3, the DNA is TGCGCCAGCAGTGAGTCTGATCCCAGCGGGCCCTACAATGAGCAGTTCTTC. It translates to CASSESDPSGPYNEQFF.

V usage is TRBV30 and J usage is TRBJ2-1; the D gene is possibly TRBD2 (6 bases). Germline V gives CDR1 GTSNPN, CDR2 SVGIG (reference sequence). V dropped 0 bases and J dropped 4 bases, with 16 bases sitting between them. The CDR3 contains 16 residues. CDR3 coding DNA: TGTGCCTGGAGTGTAGGGTTGGCGGGGACTTACAATGAGCAGTTCTTC. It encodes CAWSVGLAGTYNEQFF.

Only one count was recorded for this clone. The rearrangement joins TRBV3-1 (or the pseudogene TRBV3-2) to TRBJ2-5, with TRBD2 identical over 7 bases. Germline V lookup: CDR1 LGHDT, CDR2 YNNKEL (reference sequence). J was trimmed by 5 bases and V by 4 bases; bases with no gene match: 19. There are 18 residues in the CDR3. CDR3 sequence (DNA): TGTGCCAGCAGCCCAAACCGATTAACTAGCGCGGCGGCCGAGACCCAGTACTTC. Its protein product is CASSPNRLTSAAAETQYF.

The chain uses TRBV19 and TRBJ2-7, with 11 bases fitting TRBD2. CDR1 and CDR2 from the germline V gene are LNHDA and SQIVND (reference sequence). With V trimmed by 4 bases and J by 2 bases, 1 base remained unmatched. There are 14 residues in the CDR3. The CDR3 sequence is CASSRLAGPYEQYF. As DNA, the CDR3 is TGTGCCAGTAGTAGACTAGCGGGACCCTACGAGCAGTACTTC.

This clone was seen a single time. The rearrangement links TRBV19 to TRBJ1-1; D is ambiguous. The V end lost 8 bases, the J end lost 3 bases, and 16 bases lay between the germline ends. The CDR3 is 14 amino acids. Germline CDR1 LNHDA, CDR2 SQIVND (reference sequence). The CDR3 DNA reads TGTGCCAGTCGCCTTACCCGTGGGGACACTGAAGCTTTCTTT. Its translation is CASRLTRGDTEAFF. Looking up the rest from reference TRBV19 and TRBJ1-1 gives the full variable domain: DGGITQSPKYLFRKEGQNVTLSCEQNLNHDAMYWYRQDPGQGLRLIYYSQIVNDFQKGDIAEGYSVSREKKESFPLTVTSAQKNPTAFYLCASRLTRGDTEAFFGQGTRLTVV.

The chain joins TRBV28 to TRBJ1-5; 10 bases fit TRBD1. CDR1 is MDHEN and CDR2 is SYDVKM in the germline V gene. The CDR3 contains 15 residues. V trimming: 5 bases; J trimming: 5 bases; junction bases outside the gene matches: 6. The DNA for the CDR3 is TGTGCCAGCAGTGGACAGGGGGTTGTTCATCAGCCCCAGCATTTT. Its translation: CASSGQGVVHQPQHF.

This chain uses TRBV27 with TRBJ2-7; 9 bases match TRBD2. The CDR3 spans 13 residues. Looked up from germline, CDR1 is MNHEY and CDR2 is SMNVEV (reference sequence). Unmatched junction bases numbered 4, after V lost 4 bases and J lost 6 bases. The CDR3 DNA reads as TGTGCCAGCAGTTCGCGGGAGGGTAGCGAGCAGTACTTC. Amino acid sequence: CASSSREGSEQYF.

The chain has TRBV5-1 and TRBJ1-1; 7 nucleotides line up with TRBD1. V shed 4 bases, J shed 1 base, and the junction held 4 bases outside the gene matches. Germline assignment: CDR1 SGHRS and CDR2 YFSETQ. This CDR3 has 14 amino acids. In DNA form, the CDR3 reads TGCGCCAGCAGCCCGGACAGGTGGAACACTGAAGCTTTCTTT. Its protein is CASSPDRWNTEAFF.

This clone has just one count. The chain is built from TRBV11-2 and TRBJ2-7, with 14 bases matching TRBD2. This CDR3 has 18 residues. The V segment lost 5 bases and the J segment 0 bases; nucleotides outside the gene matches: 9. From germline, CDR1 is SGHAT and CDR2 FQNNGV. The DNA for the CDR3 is TGTGCCAGCAGCCGCGGGACTAGCGGGGGATTGAGCTCCTACGAGCAGTACTTC. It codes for CASSRGTSGGLSSYEQYF.

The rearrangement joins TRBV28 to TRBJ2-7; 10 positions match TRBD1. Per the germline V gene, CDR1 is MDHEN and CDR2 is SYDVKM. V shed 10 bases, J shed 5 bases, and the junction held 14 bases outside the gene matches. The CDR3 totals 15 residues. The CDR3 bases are TGTGCCACTCGACGGGGGACAGGGGATCGCGACGAGCAGTACTTC. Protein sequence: CATRRGTGDRDEQYF.

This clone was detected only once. This CDR3 is CASSLAGRSNTGELFF. CDR3 bases: TGTGCCAGCAGCTTAGCTGGACGGTCGAACACCGGGGAGCTGTTTTTT. This rearrangement joins TRBV11-2 to TRBJ2-2; D remains unclear. Per the germline V gene, CDR1 is SGHAT and CDR2 is FQNNGV. The V and J ends lost 1 base and 0 bases respectively, with 9 bases between them. This CDR3 has 16 amino acids.

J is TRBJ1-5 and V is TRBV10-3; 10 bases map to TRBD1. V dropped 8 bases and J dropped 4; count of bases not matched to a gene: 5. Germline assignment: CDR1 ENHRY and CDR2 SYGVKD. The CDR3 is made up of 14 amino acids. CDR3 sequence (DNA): TGTGCCATCCAAGGACAGGGGGAGAATCAGCCCCAGCATTTT. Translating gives CAIQGQGENQPQHF.

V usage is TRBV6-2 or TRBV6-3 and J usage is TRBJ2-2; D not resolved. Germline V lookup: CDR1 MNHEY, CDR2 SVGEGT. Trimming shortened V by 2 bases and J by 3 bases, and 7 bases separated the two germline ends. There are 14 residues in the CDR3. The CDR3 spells CASSYPTYTGELFF. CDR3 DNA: TGTGCCAGCAGTTACCCAACTTACACCGGGGAGCTGTTTTTT.

The CDR3 loop is CASSLRFGARAGNSPLHF. For the CDR3, the DNA is TGTGCCAGCAGCTTAAGGTTCGGGGCCAGGGCGGGCAATTCACCCCTCCACTTT. The V call is TRBV7-2, the J call TRBJ1-6; possibly TRBD1 for D (5 bases). The CDR3 extends over 18 amino acids. V was cut by 2 bases and J by 7 bases, with 21 bases left in between. Germline lookup yields CDR1 SGHTA and CDR2 FQGNSA.

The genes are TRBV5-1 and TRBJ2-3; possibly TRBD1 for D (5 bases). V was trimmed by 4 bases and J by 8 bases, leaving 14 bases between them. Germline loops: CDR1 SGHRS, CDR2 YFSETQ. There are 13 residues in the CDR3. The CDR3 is CASSVQGEGTQYF. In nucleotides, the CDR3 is TGCGCCAGCAGCGTCCAGGGTGAAGGTACGCAGTATTTT.

The CDR3 DNA follows: TGTGCCAGCAGTTTTCTAGCGGGAGACCAAGAGACCCAGTACTTC. As protein: CASSFLAGDQETQYF. This rearrangement joins TRBV28 to TRBJ2-5; 10 bases map to TRBD2. The germline V gene encodes CDR1 MDHEN and CDR2 SYDVKM. The CDR3 extends over 15 amino acids. After removal of 3 bases from V and 0 bases from J, the junction contained 1 base not matched to a gene.

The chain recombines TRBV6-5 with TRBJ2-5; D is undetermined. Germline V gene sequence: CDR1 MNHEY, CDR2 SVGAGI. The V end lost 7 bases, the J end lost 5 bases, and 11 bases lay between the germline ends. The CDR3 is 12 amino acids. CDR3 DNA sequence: TGTGCCAGCACAGACCTGGGGGAGACCCAGTACTTC. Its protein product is CASTDLGETQYF.

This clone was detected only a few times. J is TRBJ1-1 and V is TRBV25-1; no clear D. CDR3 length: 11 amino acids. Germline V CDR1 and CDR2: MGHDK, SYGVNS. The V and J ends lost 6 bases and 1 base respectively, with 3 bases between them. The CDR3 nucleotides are TGTGCCAGCAGCCCGAACACTGAAGCTTTCTTT. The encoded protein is CASSPNTEAFF.

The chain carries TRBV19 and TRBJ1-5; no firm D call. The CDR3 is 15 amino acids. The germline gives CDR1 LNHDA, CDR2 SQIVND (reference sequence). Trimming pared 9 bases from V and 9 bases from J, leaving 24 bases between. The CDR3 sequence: CASTRTNEIPRPQHF. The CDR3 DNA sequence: TGTGCCAGCACCAGAACAAATGAGATTCCACGGCCCCAGCATTTT.

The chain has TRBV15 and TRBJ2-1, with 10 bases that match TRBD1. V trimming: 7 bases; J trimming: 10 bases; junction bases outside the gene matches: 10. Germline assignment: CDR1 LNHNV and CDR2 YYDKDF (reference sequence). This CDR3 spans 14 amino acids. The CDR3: CATNLDRGAGEQFF. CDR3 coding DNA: TGTGCCACCAATCTGGACAGGGGGGCTGGCGAGCAGTTCTTC. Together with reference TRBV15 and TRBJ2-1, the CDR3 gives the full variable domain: DAMVIQNPRYQVTQFGKPVTLSCSQTLNHNVMYWYQQKSSQAPKLLFHYYDKDFNNEADTPDNFQSRRPNTSFCFLDIRSPGLGDTAMYLCATNLDRGAGEQFFGPGTRLTVL.

For the CDR3, the DNA is TGCGCCAGCAGCCAAGACATAACCTATGGCTACACCTTC. The encoded protein is CASSQDITYGYTF. This chain joins TRBV4-1 and TRBJ1-2; D call uncertain. Trimming took off 0 bases at V and 4 bases at J, with 6 bases between the two ends. CDR1 MGHRA and CDR2 YSYEKL come from the germline V gene. This CDR3 has 13 amino acids.

The CDR3 reads CASSTGTVRRGTLHF. As DNA, the CDR3 is TGTGCCAGCAGCACAGGGACAGTGAGGCGTGGGACCCTCCACTTT. The rearrangement joins TRBV7-8 to TRBJ1-6, with TRBD1 identical over 7 bases. CDR3 length: 15 residues. V lost 5 bases to trimming and J lost 14 bases; unmatched junction nucleotides: 15. From germline, CDR1 is SGHVS and CDR2 FQNEAQ.

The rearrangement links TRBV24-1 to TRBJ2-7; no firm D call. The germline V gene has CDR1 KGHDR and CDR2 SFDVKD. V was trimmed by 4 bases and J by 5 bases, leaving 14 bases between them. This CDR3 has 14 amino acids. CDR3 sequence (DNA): TGTGCCACCAGTGACCCCCCTCCTAAAGACGAGCAGTACTTC. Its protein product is CATSDPPPKDEQYF.